Each of the 16 T cell receptor beta chains below was sequenced from the same sample in a study of T cell responses to AZD1222 COVID-19 vaccine. Sequenced by immunoSEQ multiplex PCR; TCRdb stores in-frame clones only, minus some. The sample consists of 150,000 to 180,000 clones, over 80% of them appearing once. Sequencing was performed on peripheral blood, taken 28 days after the second AZD1222 dose. The receptors come from an adult who received the AZD1222 COVID-19 vaccine.

The chain couples TRBV7-3 to TRBJ2-3; D uncertain. The CDR3 consists of 13 residues. The germline CDR1 and CDR2 sequences are SGHTA and FQGTGA. Deletions cut 6 bases from V and 6 bases from J, with 13 bases between. The CDR3 sequence is CASSELQGDTQYF. The CDR3 bases are TGTGCCAGCAGTGAGTTACAAGGGGATACGCAGTATTTT.

The chain couples TRBV4-2 to TRBJ2-2, with D hard to call. The CDR3 sequence is 13 residues long. Trimming shortened V by 2 bases and J by 6 bases, and 7 bases separated the two germline ends. Germline V gene lookup returns CDR1 LGHNA and CDR2 YNFKEQ. CDR3 sequence (DNA): TGTGCCAGCAGCCAACGAATCCCCGGGGAGCTGTTTTTT. Translating gives CASSQRIPGELFF.

This clone was seen only once. The chain has TRBV3-1 (or the pseudogene TRBV3-2) and TRBJ2-7; 11 bases map to TRBD2. The CDR3 spans 17 residues. The V and J ends lost 4 bases and 7 bases, in that order; junction bases with no gene match: 15. CDR1 is LGHDT, CDR2 YNNKEL, per germline (reference sequence). The CDR3 is CASSRLPSGRNTLEQYF. Here the CDR3 DNA reads TGTGCCAGCAGCCGCCTGCCTAGCGGGAGGAATACGTTAGAGCAGTACTTC.

The chain joins TRBV30 to TRBJ2-3; TRBD1 or TRBD2 may be the D gene (5 bases each). CDR3 size: 14 residues. The germline V and J ends were trimmed by 1 base and 13 bases, with 21 bases remaining between them. Germline V gene lookup returns CDR1 GTSNPN and CDR2 SVGIG (reference sequence). This CDR3 reads CAWSDSGTLDSKYF. Written as DNA, the CDR3 is TGTGCCTGGAGTGATAGTGGGACCCTCGATTCGAAGTATTTT.

This CDR3 is CASSRGQTPYNEQFF. In DNA form, the CDR3 reads TGTGCCAGCAGCCGGGGACAGACCCCCTACAATGAGCAGTTCTTC. The chain combines TRBV7-3 with TRBJ2-1; 7 nucleotides line up with TRBD1. The V gene's germline CDR1 is SGHTA and CDR2 FQGTGA. There are 15 residues in the CDR3. V shed 5 bases, J shed 2 bases, and the junction held 6 bases outside the gene matches.

The chain combines TRBV18 with TRBJ2-5; D perhaps matches TRBD2 (5 bases). The CDR3 is made up of 16 amino acids. Germline CDR1 reads KGHSH; CDR2 reads LQKENI. V dropped 0 bases and J dropped 0 bases, with 11 bases sitting between them. The CDR3 DNA reads TGTGCCAGCTCACCACCTAAGTCGAGGGACCAAGAGACCCAGTACTTC. Protein sequence: CASSPPKSRDQETQYF.

The chain carries TRBV4-2 and TRBJ1-4, with TRBD1 matching 8 bases. The CDR3 sequence is 17 residues long. CDR1 LGHNA and CDR2 YNFKEQ come from the germline V gene. Trimming took 4 bases from V and 8 from J; bases not matched to a gene: 15. CDR3 protein: CASSPPLVGQVSEKLFF. The CDR3 nucleotides are TGTGCCAGCAGCCCCCCCCTAGTGGGACAGGTTTCAGAAAAACTGTTTTTT.

The J gene is TRBJ1-2, the V gene TRBV9, with D possibly being TRBD1 (6 bases). Germline values: CDR1 SGDLS, CDR2 YYNGEE. The length of the CDR3 is 14 residues. V gave up 3 bases and J gave up 8 bases, with 17 bases separating them. For the CDR3, the DNA is TGTGCCAGCAGCGCTAACAGGGCGTCGGGGGGCTACACCTTC. The encoded protein is CASSANRASGGYTF.

The CDR3 DNA is TGTGCCAGCAGTTTATACTCCGGGGTGTTTTTGGAGCTGTTTTTT. It yields the protein CASSLYSGVFLELFF. The chain has TRBV27 and TRBJ2-2; TRBD2 is a possible D gene (5 bases). Germline assignment: CDR1 MNHEY and CDR2 SMNVEV (reference sequence). CDR3 size: 15 residues. Trimming removed 1 base from V and 10 bases from J, with 16 bases in between.

V usage is TRBV9 and J usage is TRBJ1-3; the match to TRBD1 covers 9 bases. V lost 2 bases, J lost 4 bases, and 7 bases stayed unmatched. The CDR3 contains 16 residues. Germline CDR1 and CDR2: SGDLS and YYNGEE. The CDR3 here is CASSVAGTGLGNTIYF. CDR3 bases: TGTGCCAGCAGCGTTGCCGGGACAGGGCTCGGAAACACCATATATTTT.

The chain has TRBV28 and TRBJ2-3, with D uncertain. CDR1 and CDR2 (germline): MDHEN, SYDVKM. V gave up 7 bases and J gave up 6 bases, with 5 bases separating them. The CDR3 contains 10 residues. In DNA, the CDR3 is TGTGCCAGCAAGGGTGATACGCAGTATTTT. Protein sequence: CASKGDTQYF.

The gene calls are TRBV5-1 and TRBJ2-1, with 11 nucleotides matching TRBD2. CDR1 and CDR2 (germline): SGHRS, YFSETQ. The CDR3 is 16 amino acids. Unmatched junction bases numbered 9, after V lost 1 base and J lost 9 bases. CDR3 sequence reads: CASSLLGLAGGSEQFF. The CDR3 DNA is TGCGCCAGCAGCTTGCTTGGGCTAGCGGGAGGCAGTGAGCAGTTCTTC.

Of note for this clone: This same CDR3 is encoded by further DNA sequences in the sample. The chain is built from TRBV18 and TRBJ1-2; D call uncertain. V shed 2 bases and J shed 2 bases, with 6 bases lying between them. The CDR3 spans 13 residues. Germline-derived CDR1 and CDR2 are KGHSH and LQKENI. CDR3 nucleotides: TGTGCCAGCTCACCAGGCAGCAACTATGGCTACACCTTC. Its protein is CASSPGSNYGYTF.

This chain joins TRBV21-1 and TRBJ2-4; the table gives TRBD1 as D, unverified against the DNA. TRBV21-1 is assigned pseudogene status. The CDR3 is 18 amino acids. CDR3 amino acids: CASSKRGQDRSAKNIQYF. The CDR3 DNA reads TGTGCCAGCAGCAAAAGGGGGCAGGACCGGTCGGCCAAAAACATTCAGTACTTC.

The V and J genes are TRBV28 and TRBJ2-2, with 9 bases aligning to TRBD1. The V segment lost 9 bases and the J segment 9 bases; nucleotides outside the gene matches: 11. CDR1 and CDR2 from the germline V gene are MDHEN and SYDVKM. The CDR3 consists of 14 residues. The CDR3 bases are TGTGCCAGTGCCCGGGACAGGGTGTTGAGGGAGCTGTTTTTT. Translation: CASARDRVLRELFF.

This clone was seen just once. J is TRBJ2-1 and V is TRBV14; D assignment may be TRBD1 or TRBD2 (5 bases each). The germline V gene encodes CDR1 SGHDN and CDR2 FVKESK. Between the trimmed V and J ends, which lost 4 bases and 10 bases, there was a span of 14 bases. This CDR3 is built from 13 residues. The CDR3 sequence: CASSRLAYREQFF. The CDR3 nucleotides are TGTGCCAGCAGCCGGCTAGCTTACAGGGAGCAGTTCTTC.